The 26 T cell receptor beta chains below were found in one sample sequenced in a study of T cell responses to AZD1222 COVID-19 vaccine. Sequencing was performed with immunoSEQ multiplex PCR; in TCRdb, only in-frame clones are kept and a portion is missing. The sample carries roughly 180,000 clones, 90% to 95% recorded once. The input for sequencing was peripheral blood, taken 28 days after the second dose of the MenACWY control vaccine. Receptors originate from an adult who received the MenACWY meningococcal vaccine as a control.

The V call is TRBV5-1, the J call TRBJ2-6; TRBD1 agrees at 9 bases. V was pared by 7 bases and J by 0 bases, with 2 bases of the junction left unmatched. CDR3 length equals 15 residues. Germline lookup yields CDR1 SGHRS and CDR2 YFSETQ. The CDR3 DNA sequence: TGCGCCAGCGGGACAGGGTCCTCTGGGGCCAACGTCCTGACTTTC. Residues: CASGTGSSGANVLTF.

In this sample, this clone turned up once. V gene TRBV25-1 combines with J gene TRBJ2-7; no clear D gene. The CDR3 sequence is 12 residues long. The V and J ends lost 4 bases and 2 bases respectively, with 6 bases between them. Germline V gene data show CDR1 as MGHDK and CDR2 as SYGVNS. The CDR3 DNA reads as TGTGCCAGCAGTGCTAGAGCCTACGAGCAGTACTTC. This sequence encodes CASSARAYEQYF.

The rearrangement uses TRBV5-1 and TRBJ1-2, with TRBD1 matching 7 bases. This CDR3 has 14 amino acids. Germline trimming cut 0 bases from V and 4 bases from J; bases unmatched to any gene: 3. Germline assignment: CDR1 SGHRS and CDR2 YFSETQ. The CDR3 spells CASSLGQGSYGYTF. CDR3 nucleotides: TGCGCCAGCAGCTTGGGACAGGGAAGCTATGGCTACACCTTC.

This clone was seen just once. The chain recombines TRBV18 with TRBJ1-4, with TRBD1 matching 8 bases. V lost 4 bases and J lost 9; bases outside the gene matches: 10. CDR3 length: 15 amino acids. CDR1 is KGHSH and CDR2 is LQKENI in the germline V gene. Written as DNA, the CDR3 is TGTGCCAGCTCACTCATGACAGGGGAAATGCAAAAACTGTTTTTT. It specifies CASSLMTGEMQKLFF.

The CDR3 sequence is CAVSGGAVYTF. The CDR3 bases are TGTGCCGTCTCAGGGGGCGCGGTCTACACCTTC. The rearrangement uses TRBV30 and TRBJ1-2; 8 bases are shared with TRBD1. In germline, CDR1 is GTSNPN, CDR2 SVGIG (reference sequence). Unmatched junction bases numbered 9, after V lost 8 bases and J lost 10 bases. The length of the CDR3 is 11 residues.

This sequence joins TRBV27 and TRBJ1-1; possible D gene TRBD1, 5 bases. Trimming pared 8 bases from V and 7 bases from J, leaving 17 bases between. The CDR3 totals 13 residues. Germline CDR1 and CDR2: MNHEY and SMNVEV (reference sequence). Here the CDR3 reads CASYHRTSSEAFF. In DNA form, the CDR3 reads TGTGCCAGCTACCACAGGACCAGCAGTGAAGCTTTCTTT.

J is TRBJ1-5 and V is TRBV6-5; the match to TRBD1 covers 7 bases. The CDR3 totals 15 residues. The germline gives CDR1 MNHEY, CDR2 SVGAGI. J was trimmed by 7 bases and V by 5 bases; bases with no gene match: 11. The CDR3 here is CASSPFRDSQQPQHF. The CDR3, as DNA: TGTGCCAGCAGTCCCTTCCGGGACAGCCAGCAGCCCCAGCATTTT.

The chain carries TRBV3-1 (or the pseudogene TRBV3-2) and TRBJ2-5; possible D gene TRBD2, 6 bases. Between the trimmed V and J ends, which lost 4 bases and 1 base, there was a span of 13 bases. Germline lookup yields CDR1 LGHDT and CDR2 YNNKEL (reference sequence). The CDR3 extends over 15 amino acids. The CDR3 coding sequence is TGTGCCAGCAGCCGGGGGGTCCTTAGCCAAGAGACCCAGTACTTC. This codes for CASSRGVLSQETQYF.

This chain uses TRBV6-1 with TRBJ1-1; the D is unclear. The CDR3 sequence is 14 residues long. Deletions cut 3 bases from V and 1 base from J, with 9 bases between. Germline assignment: CDR1 MNHNS and CDR2 SASEGT. The CDR3 sequence: CASSEWTTNTEAFF. Written as DNA, the CDR3 is TGTGCCAGCAGTGAGTGGACTACGAACACTGAAGCTTTCTTT.

The V and J genes are TRBV29-1 and TRBJ1-4, with TRBD1 identical over 9 bases. Germline-derived CDR1 and CDR2 are SQVTM and ANQGSEA. There are 12 residues in the CDR3. Trimming at V came to 6 bases and at J to 8 bases, leaving 4 bases not matched to a gene. The CDR3 DNA follows: TGCAGCGTGGACAGGGGTGGCGAAAAACTGTTTTTT. Residues: CSVDRGGEKLFF.

The sample holds one count of this clone. The chain has TRBV24-1 and TRBJ2-2, with D perhaps TRBD2 (6 bases). The CDR3 covers 16 residues. V lost 3 bases and J lost 2, with 12 bases in between. The germline CDR1 and CDR2 sequences are KGHDR and SFDVKD. The CDR3 coding sequence is TGTGCCACCAGTGATCCGGCGGGGCCCAACACCGGGGAGCTGTTTTTT. It is translated as CATSDPAGPNTGELFF.

V is TRBV7-9 and J is TRBJ1-1, with D possibly matching TRBD1 (6 bases). This CDR3 has 14 amino acids. The V end was cut by 2 bases, the J end by 1 base, with 8 bases between. The germline V gene has CDR1 SEHNR and CDR2 FQNEAQ (reference sequence). As DNA, the CDR3 is TGTGCCAGCAGCTTACAGGGGCCGAACACTGAAGCTTTCTTT. It encodes CASSLQGPNTEAFF.

This chain uses TRBV6-2 or TRBV6-3 with TRBJ1-2; D is uncertain. V was trimmed by 5 bases and J by 4 bases, leaving 20 bases between them. Germline V gene data show CDR1 as MNHEY and CDR2 as SVGEGT. The CDR3 extends over 16 amino acids. CDR3 nucleotides: TGTGCCAGCAGTAGGACCGCGGTCTCTCTCGTCTATGGCTACACCTTC. This gives the protein CASSRTAVSLVYGYTF.

This chain links TRBV6-6 with TRBJ1-2; D not certain. This CDR3 has 13 amino acids. V was clipped by 2 bases and J by 2 bases, with 6 bases between them. CDR1 MNHNY and CDR2 SVGAGI come from the germline V gene (reference sequence). The CDR3 DNA is TGTGCCAGCAGTTACGGCAGAAACTATGGCTACACCTTC. The encoded protein is CASSYGRNYGYTF.

As concerns this clone: The junction and the germline gene differ at one end; a read error may be behind it. The rearrangement links TRBV18 to TRBJ1-6, with D tentatively TRBD1 (6 bases). The germline V gene has CDR1 KGHSH and CDR2 LQKENI. CDR3 length: 13 amino acids. The CDR3 loop is CTGGGADNSPLHF. The CDR3 region has the DNA TGCACGGGAGGGGGAGCGGACAATTCACCCCTCCACTTT.

The chain combines TRBV3-1 (or the pseudogene TRBV3-2) with TRBJ2-7; D gene ambiguous. Looked up from germline, CDR1 is LGHDT and CDR2 is YNNKEL (reference sequence). V gave up 3 bases and J gave up 7 bases, with 10 bases separating them. The CDR3 totals 12 residues. The CDR3: CASSHALGEQYF. Written as DNA, the CDR3 is TGTGCCAGCAGCCATGCGCTGGGGGAGCAGTACTTC.

This clone came up once. The V and J genes are TRBV3-1 (or the pseudogene TRBV3-2) and TRBJ2-1; D is unresolved. This CDR3 region has 12 residues. Germline V gene lookup returns CDR1 LGHDT and CDR2 YNNKEL (reference sequence). V was clipped by 4 bases and J by 5 bases, with 6 bases between them. CDR3 bases: TGTGCCAGCAGCCGAGGAGACAATGAGCAGTTCTTC. Its translation is CASSRGDNEQFF.

This chain uses TRBV7-2 with TRBJ1-6; D not certain. Germline loops: CDR1 SGHTA, CDR2 FQGNSA. There are 15 residues in the CDR3. The V end was cut by 5 bases, the J end by 4 bases, with 12 bases between. DNA for the CDR3: TGTGCCAGCAGCCAAAGCCTGGATTATAATTCACCCCTCCACTTT. Residues: CASSQSLDYNSPLHF.

The chain links TRBV4-1 to TRBJ2-1, with D maybe TRBD2 (6 bases). The CDR3 has 17 residues. Trimming took 7 bases from V and 3 from J, leaving 22 bases between them. The germline CDR1 and CDR2 sequences are MGHRA and YSYEKL. CDR3 sequence reads: CASTTSIFWRDYNEQFF. The CDR3 DNA sequence: TGCGCCAGCACAACCTCTATCTTCTGGCGGGACTACAATGAGCAGTTCTTC.

The rearrangement uses TRBV5-6 and TRBJ1-3; D call uncertain. Germline CDR1 and CDR2: SGHDT and YYEEEE. CDR3 length equals 16 residues. Trimming removed 0 bases from V and 4 bases from J, with 14 bases in between. In DNA form, the CDR3 reads TGTGCCAGCAGCTTGGGCGGACCATTCGCCGGAAACACCATATATTTT. It specifies CASSLGGPFAGNTIYF.

In DNA form, the CDR3 reads TGTGCCAGTACGGGGGGTACCTATGGCTACACCTTC. Protein sequence: CASTGGTYGYTF. V and J are TRBV6-5 and TRBJ1-2; perhaps TRBD1 as D (5 bases). Trimming cost V 9 bases and J 4 bases, with 12 bases left between them. The CDR3 loop spans 12 amino acids. Germline CDR1 and CDR2: MNHEY and SVGAGI.

A single count supports this clone. The chain couples TRBV19 to TRBJ2-1, with 8 bases aligning to TRBD2. The trim removed 3 bases at V and 1 base at J, leaving 14 bases unmatched. CDR3 length equals 19 residues. Germline V lookup: CDR1 LNHDA, CDR2 SQIVND (reference sequence). Here the CDR3 DNA reads TGTGCCAGTAGTATTAGCCAGCGGGGGCTTCGGGGTTCCTACAATGAGCAGTTCTTC. Its translation: CASSISQRGLRGSYNEQFF.

The gene calls are TRBV6-1 and TRBJ2-7, with a tentative D call TRBD1 (6 bases). Germline CDR1 MNHNS, CDR2 SASEGT. Between the trimmed V and J ends, which lost 0 bases and 4 bases, there was a span of 10 bases. This CDR3 has 14 amino acids. CDR3 nucleotides: TGTGCCAGCAGTGAAGCCCACAGGGAATACGAGCAGTACTTC. It is translated as CASSEAHREYEQYF.

The chain has TRBV11-2 and TRBJ2-1; maybe TRBD1 (6 bases). With 1 base removed from V and 6 bases from J, the gap between germline ends came to 10 bases. CDR3 length: 14 residues. Germline assignment: CDR1 SGHAT and CDR2 FQNNGV. CDR3: CASSLATDSNEQFF. DNA of the CDR3: TGTGCCAGCAGCTTAGCCACGGACAGCAATGAGCAGTTCTTC.

The chain is built from TRBV25-1 and TRBJ1-1, with D maybe TRBD1 (6 bases). This CDR3 comprises 14 residues. Germline-derived CDR1 and CDR2 are MGHDK and SYGVNS. V gave up 6 bases and J gave up 2 bases, with 13 bases separating them. CDR3 DNA: TGTGCCAGCAGCGGTACAGGGATAAACACTGAAGCTTTCTTT. Protein: CASSGTGINTEAFF.

This clone was observed a single time. The rearrangement joins TRBV28 to TRBJ1-5, with TRBD1 as a possible D gene (6 bases). The V gene lost 6 bases and the J gene lost 3 bases, with 18 bases spanning the gap. This CDR3 comprises 16 residues. CDR1 is MDHEN, CDR2 SYDVKM, per germline. As DNA, the CDR3 is TGTGCCAGCAGCGGGAGGGACAACCGGTCCAATCAGCCCCAGCATTTT. This translates into CASSGRDNRSNQPQHF.